This T cell receptor beta chain originates from a study of shared clonotypes between healthy human individuals. The unsorted PBMC sample used ten immunoSEQ deep assay plates. Clones were sequenced by immunoSEQ multiplex PCR, and TCRdb holds only the in-frame ones, with some missing. The data show about half a million clones, 70% to 80% seen once. Note on this clone: Its antigen is still unknown.

Notes on the study in general: Investigators collected only blood, and repertoires in tissues likely differ.

CDR1 and CDR2 from the germline V gene are SEHNR and FQNEAQ (reference sequence). The CDR3 spans 15 residues. Between the trimmed V and J ends, which lost 1 base and 6 bases, there was a span of 12 bases. V is TRBV7-9 and J is TRBJ2-2; D gene unclear. The receptor was derived from a woman aged 40 to 50 in good health. Some clones in this sample may be carry-over from other donors' samples. What was sequenced was PBMCs. The CDR3 sequence is CASSLVVAKSGELFF. The DNA for the CDR3 is TGTGCCAGCAGCTTAGTTGTGGCTAAGTCCGGGGAGCTGTTTTTT.